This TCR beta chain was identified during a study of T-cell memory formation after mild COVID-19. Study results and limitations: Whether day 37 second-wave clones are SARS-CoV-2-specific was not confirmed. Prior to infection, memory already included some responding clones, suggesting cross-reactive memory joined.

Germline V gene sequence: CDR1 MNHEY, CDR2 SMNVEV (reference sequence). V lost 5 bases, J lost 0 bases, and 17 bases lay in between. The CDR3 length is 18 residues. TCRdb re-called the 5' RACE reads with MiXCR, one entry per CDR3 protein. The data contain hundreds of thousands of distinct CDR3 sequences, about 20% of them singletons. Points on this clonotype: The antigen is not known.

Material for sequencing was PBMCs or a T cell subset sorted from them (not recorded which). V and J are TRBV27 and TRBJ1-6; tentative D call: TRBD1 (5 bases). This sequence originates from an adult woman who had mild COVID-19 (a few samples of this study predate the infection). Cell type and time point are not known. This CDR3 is CASSPRAQGSSYNSPLHF. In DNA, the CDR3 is TGTGCCAGCAGTCCTAGGGCCCAGGGAAGCTCCTATAATTCACCCCTCCACTTT.